The rows below give T cell receptor beta chains drawn from one sample of a study of STAT5B mutations in CD4+ large granular lymphocyte leukemia. Some clones are missing from TCRdb's copy, which holds only in-frame ones; the method was immunoSEQ multiplex PCR. The repertoire consists of 4,200 or so clones, with around 79% occurring once and the leading ten covering about 69%. Sequencing was performed on PBMCs. The receptors were gathered from a man in his fifties or sixties with CD4+ T-cell large granular lymphocyte leukemia. Each CDR3 is given with its conserved first and last residue. D genes are given only for firm matches. The listing skips clone size in some rows; elsewhere it reads once, few, many or a size class.

.	TRBD2	TRBJ2-3	TRBV13	TGTGCCAGCAGCCCACCTAGCGGGAGCACAGATACGCAGTATTTT	CASSPPSGSTDTQYF
few	.	TRBJ1-2	TRBV19	TGTGCCAGTAGTATTCGGGCGGGACATGAAGGCTACACCTTC	CASSIRAGHEGYTF
.	TRBD1	TRBJ2-2	TRBV4-1	TGCGCCAGCAGCCAACTAGCAGGGGGCGGCACCGGGGAGCTGTTTTTT	CASSQLAGGGTGELFF
.	TRBD2	TRBJ2-1	TRBV11-3	TGTGCCAGCAGCTTAGGCATAGCGGGGATCTCCTACAATGAGCAGTTCTTC	CASSLGIAGISYNEQFF
.	.	TRBJ2-7	TRBV5-1	TGCGCCAGCAGCTTGGCCCAGCCTAAATACGAGCAGTACTTC	CASSLAQPKYEQYF
.	TRBD2	TRBJ2-3	TRBV5-6	TGTGCCAGCATTTCGGGACTAGCGGGGGGGTTTGGCACAGATACGCAGTATTTT	CASISGLAGGFGTDTQYF
.	.	TRBJ2-2	TRBV6-1	TGTGCCAGCAGTGCCGGGACTCCGGGGTCCGGGGAGCTGTTTTTT	CASSAGTPGSGELFF
.	TRBD1	TRBJ2-3	TRBV5-1	TGCGCCAGCAGCGAGACAGGGTACGGCGCAGATACGCAGTATTTT	CASSETGYGADTQYF
.	.	TRBJ1-2	TRBV4-1	TGCGCCAGCAGCCAAGGGAGTCGACTATTTGAAGTTAACTATGGCTACACCTTC	CASSQGSRLFEVNYGYTF
.	.	TRBJ2-5	TRBV5-1	TGCGCCAGCAGCCTACCCGGTGCCCAAGAGACCCAGTACTTC	CASSLPGAQETQYF
.	.	TRBJ1-1	TRBV6-1	TGTGCCAGCAGTGAAGCGAGGGGCGTGAACACTGAAGCTTTCTTT	CASSEARGVNTEAFF
.	TRBD1	TRBJ2-1	TRBV7-8	TGTGCCAGCCTTCACAGGGGCCAACACAATGAGCAGTTCTTC	CASLHRGQHNEQFF
.	.	TRBJ1-5	TRBV9	TGTGCCAGCAGCTCCCATCCGGGGGGCAATCAGCCCCAGCATTTT	CASSSHPGGNQPQHF
.	.	TRBJ1-1	TRBV6-5	TGTGCCAGCAGTTACTCGACCCTGCGTGAAGCTTTCTTT	CASSYSTLREAFF
.	.	TRBJ2-2	TRBV9	TGTGCCAGCAGCACTCAAACCGGGGAGCTGTTTTTT	CASSTQTGELFF
.	TRBD2	TRBJ2-5	TRBV7-9	TGTGCCAGCAGCTACAGCGGGGGGGCCCGGGAGACCCAGTACTTC	CASSYSGGARETQYF
.	.	TRBJ1-1	TRBV6-1	TGTGCCAGCAGCGTATACACTGAAGCTTTCTTT	CASSVYTEAFF
few	.	TRBJ2-5	TRBV12-5	TGTGCTAGTGGACCACAGGGATTCAGGGAGACCCAGTACTTC	CASGPQGFRETQYF
.	TRBD1	TRBJ2-7	TRBV19	TGTGCCAGTAGTTTCACTACGCCCACCCCGGGACAGTTTTCTTACGAGCAGTACTTC	CASSFTTPTPGQFSYEQYF
.	.	TRBJ1-2	TRBV2	TGTGCCAGCAGTGAAGTTGGGGGCGAGTATATGGGGGGCTATGGCTACACCTTC	CASSEVGGEYMGGYGYTF
few	.	TRBJ1-1	TRBV5-6	TGTGCCAGCAGCTTGGCTGGGTTCGCTGAAGCTTTCTTT	CASSLAGFAEAFF
.	.	TRBJ2-7	TRBV7-8	TGTGCCAGCAGCTTAAGGACGCAGGAGCAGTACTTC	CASSLRTQEQYF
.	TRBD2	TRBJ2-3	TRBV5-1	TGCGCCAGCAGCTGGCGGGGGGGCGGGTCAGATACGCAGTATTTT	CASSWRGGGSDTQYF
.	.	TRBJ2-3	TRBV7-6	TGTGCCAGCAGCTTAGTGGCGGGATCTACCACAGATACGCAGTATTTT	CASSLVAGSTTDTQYF
.	.	TRBJ1-5	TRBV13	TGTGCCAGCAGCTCAGCAGCGCTTAATCAGCCCCAGCATTTT	CASSSAALNQPQHF